The clone carrying this TCR beta chain showed up many times. These data belong to a study of T cells in Graves' hyperthyroidism and ophthalmopathy. Regions amplified from RNA transcripts were the TCR beta CDR3 regions. In the first-round RT-PCR of the TCR CDR3, the HTBI primer set was used. MiXCR, applied by TCRdb to the multiplex PCR reads, yields one record per CDR3 protein. This table holds about 500,000 distinct CDR3 sequences, roughly an eighth found once. This CDR3 contains 16 residues. Germline assignment: CDR1 SGHVS and CDR2 FQNEAQ. Trimming pared 5 bases from V and 2 bases from J, leaving 18 bases between.

The sample was blood. This receptor was obtained from a woman younger than 35 with Graves' hyperthyroidism. The chain joins TRBV7-8 to TRBJ1-2, with a possible D match to TRBD1 (6 bases). CDR3: CASSRKQGLYNYGYTF. CDR3 DNA: TGTGCCAGCAGCCGAAAACAGGGACTCTACAACTATGGCTACACCTTC. Together with reference TRBV7-8 and TRBJ1-2, the CDR3 gives the full variable domain: GAGVSQSPRYKVAKRGQDVALRCDPISGHVSLFWYQQALGQGPEFLTYFQNEAQLDKSGLPSDRFFAERPEGSVSTLKIQRTQQEDSAVYLCASSRKQGLYNYGYTFGSGTRLTVV.